Below, 16 T cell receptor beta chains from the same sample are listed, as sequenced in a study of early T cells in non-severe SARS-CoV-2 infection. TCRdb reanalysed the 5' RACE reads using MiXCR and keeps one entry per CDR3 protein. The data show 50,000 to 70,000 distinct CDR3 sequences, roughly a tenth seen once. Sequenced sample: whole blood. The receptors here all came from an adult who was a healthcare worker with PCR-confirmed SARS-CoV-2 infection or an uninfected control (not recorded which).

The chain carries TRBV7-3 and TRBJ1-2; a possible D gene is TRBD1 (6 bases). Per germline, CDR1 SGHTA and CDR2 FQGTGA. V was clipped by 5 bases and J by 4 bases, with 8 bases between them. The CDR3 has 12 amino acids. The CDR3 DNA reads TGTGCCAGCAGCCCGACAGGCTATGGCTACACCTTC. It yields the protein CASSPTGYGYTF.

This clonotype was seen at least ten times. The chain recombines TRBV11-2 with TRBJ1-1; D not certain. Trimming took off 0 bases at V and 1 base at J, with 3 bases between the two ends. The CDR3 totals 13 residues. Looked up from germline, CDR1 is SGHAT and CDR2 is FQNNGV. CDR3 sequence: CASSLDPNTEAFF. CDR3 nucleotide sequence: TGTGCCAGCAGCTTAGACCCGAACACTGAAGCTTTCTTT.

This clonotype has a count of ten or more. V is TRBV7-3 and J is TRBJ1-1; D is unresolved. CDR1 and CDR2 (germline): SGHTA, FQGTGA. This CDR3 comprises 13 residues. Trimming pared 7 bases from V and 6 bases from J, leaving 15 bases between. CDR3 sequence reads: CASMLERGSEAFF. For the CDR3, the DNA is TGTGCCAGCATGCTGGAACGGGGTTCTGAAGCTTTCTTT.

This clonotype has a handful of counts. V and J are TRBV19 and TRBJ2-1; the D is unclear. This CDR3 is 16 amino acids long. The V gene's germline CDR1 is LNHDA and CDR2 SQIVND (reference sequence). The V end lost 3 bases, the J end lost 1 base, and 13 bases lay between the germline ends. Here the CDR3 reads CASSIMVSLSYNEQFF. CDR3 DNA: TGTGCCAGTAGTATTATGGTCTCCTTATCCTACAATGAGCAGTTCTTC.

This clonotype occurred many times. This chain joins TRBV6-2 or TRBV6-3 and TRBJ2-7; D is undetermined. Germline V CDR1 and CDR2: MNHEY, SVGEGT. CDR3 length: 12 residues. The V gene lost 2 bases and the J gene lost 6 bases, with 8 bases spanning the gap. The chain's CDR3 is CASSYGSLEQYF. In DNA, the CDR3 is TGTGCCAGCAGTTACGGCTCTCTCGAGCAGTACTTC.

The sample holds many counts of this clonotype. The chain has TRBV10-3 and TRBJ2-4, with 13 bases identical to TRBD2. The junction had 8 bases not matched to a gene; V was cut back by 4 bases and J by 2 bases. Germline V gene sequence: CDR1 ENHRY, CDR2 SYGVKD. CDR3 length equals 18 residues. The CDR3: CAISATWTSGSSKNIQYF. The DNA of the CDR3 is TGTGCCATCAGTGCAACATGGACTAGCGGGAGTTCCAAAAACATTCAGTACTTC.

V usage is TRBV5-1 and J usage is TRBJ2-3; 9 bases fit TRBD1. With V trimmed by 0 bases and J by 6 bases, 8 bases remained unmatched. The CDR3 has 16 amino acids. CDR1 SGHRS and CDR2 YFSETQ come from the germline V gene. The CDR3 is CASSLAGQGRSDTQYF. Here the CDR3 DNA reads TGCGCCAGCAGCTTGGCCGGACAGGGGCGGTCCGATACGCAGTATTTT. Full variable domain (rest looked up from reference TRBV5-1 and TRBJ2-3): KAGVTQTPRYLIKTRGQQVTLSCSPISGHRSVSWYQQTPGQGLQFLFEYFSETQRNKGNFPGRFSGRQFSNSRSEMNVSTLELGDSALYLCASSLAGQGRSDTQYFGPGTRLTVL.

This clonotype was seen at least ten times. The V call is TRBV6-1, the J call TRBJ2-5; D is unresolved. V gave up 3 bases and J gave up 7 bases, with 9 bases separating them. Germline V gene data show CDR1 as MNHNS and CDR2 as SASEGT. The CDR3 is 12 amino acids. In DNA, the CDR3 is TGTGCCAGCAGTGACCCATCTCGGACCCAGTACTTC. It codes for CASSDPSRTQYF.

CDR3 in amino acids: CASSQDPPGLTYEQYF. In nucleotides, the CDR3 is TGTGCCAGCAGCCAAGATCCCCCGGGACTTACCTACGAGCAGTACTTC. The chain couples TRBV3-1 to TRBJ2-7; a weak D match, TRBD2 (6 bases). This CDR3 is built from 16 residues. The germline CDR1 and CDR2 sequences are LGHDT and YNNKEL (reference sequence). V was trimmed by 0 bases and J by 2 bases, leaving 14 bases between them.

Only a few counts were recorded for this clonotype. V is TRBV6-5 and J is TRBJ2-2, with 8 bases matching TRBD2. The J segment lost 6 bases and the V segment lost 0 bases, leaving 6 bases of the junction unmatched. This CDR3 contains 16 residues. Germline CDR1 reads MNHEY; CDR2 reads SVGAGI. In nucleotides, the CDR3 is TGTGCCAGCAGTTACTCGGCTAGCGGGCAGCCCGGGGAGCTGTTTTTT. It is translated as CASSYSASGQPGELFF.

This clonotype was observed many times. This chain uses TRBV5-8 with TRBJ2-7, with D possibly being TRBD1 (6 bases). There are 17 residues in the CDR3. V was cut by 1 base and J by 2 bases, with 19 bases left in between. CDR1 and CDR2 from the germline V gene are SGHTS and YDEGEE. CDR3 protein: CASSLTGISHGPYEQYF. CDR3 DNA sequence: TGTGCCAGCAGCTTGACAGGGATTTCCCACGGCCCCTACGAGCAGTACTTC.

This clonotype has only a few counts. The chain carries TRBV5-1 and TRBJ2-1; 11 positions agree with TRBD2. Germline V gene data show CDR1 as SGHRS and CDR2 as YFSETQ. This CDR3 is built from 18 residues. V shed 1 base, J shed 6 bases, and the junction held 12 bases outside the gene matches. The CDR3 nucleotides read TGCGCCAGCAGCTTGTCCCCACCCCTAGCGGGAGGTCCCAATGAGCAGTTCTTC. Translated: CASSLSPPLAGGPNEQFF.

The sample holds many counts of this clonotype. The germline gene is not matched at one end of the junction; a read error may be the cause. This rearrangement joins TRBV7-7 to TRBJ2-1, with 7 bases fitting TRBD2. This CDR3 is 17 amino acids long. Germline V CDR1 and CDR2: SSHAT, FNYEAQ (reference sequence). CDR3 DNA: TGTGCTAGCAGCTTAGGGGCGCGGGAGCGAGCTGGCGATGAGCAGTTCTTC. Protein sequence: CASSLGARERAGDEQFF. The full variable domain, with the rest looked up from reference TRBV7-7 and TRBJ2-1, is GAGVSQSPRYKVTKRGQDVTLRCDPISSHATLYWYQQALGQGPEFLTYFNYEAQPDKSGLPSDRFSAERPEGSISTLTIQRTEQRDSAMYRCASSLGARERAGDEQFFGPGTRLTVL.

Ten or more counts support this clonotype. The V gene is TRBV7-9, the J gene TRBJ1-1; unclear D gene. There are 11 residues in the CDR3. Per the germline V gene, CDR1 is SEHNR and CDR2 is FQNEAQ (reference sequence). Trimming took 8 bases from V and 1 from J, leaving 5 bases between them. The CDR3 bases are TGTGCCAGCGCCCCGAACACTGAAGCTTTCTTT. This gives the protein CASAPNTEAFF.

J is TRBJ2-2 and V is TRBV9; D is unclear. The CDR3 extends over 13 amino acids. Per the germline V gene, CDR1 is SGDLS and CDR2 is YYNGEE. V lost 4 bases and J 5 bases, leaving 9 bases between the germline ends. The CDR3 here is CASSFSWTGELFF. DNA for the CDR3: TGTGCCAGCAGCTTCAGTTGGACCGGGGAGCTGTTTTTT.

The chain employs TRBV7-2 and TRBJ2-1; TRBD2 might be the D (5 bases). The V gene lost 5 bases and the J gene lost 2 bases, with 19 bases spanning the gap. CDR3 size: 17 residues. Germline V gene sequence: CDR1 SGHTA, CDR2 FQGNSA. The DNA for the CDR3 is TGTGCCAGCAGCCCCCCCCGGGGAGAGGCCGCCTACAATGAGCAGTTCTTC. It codes for CASSPPRGEAAYNEQFF.